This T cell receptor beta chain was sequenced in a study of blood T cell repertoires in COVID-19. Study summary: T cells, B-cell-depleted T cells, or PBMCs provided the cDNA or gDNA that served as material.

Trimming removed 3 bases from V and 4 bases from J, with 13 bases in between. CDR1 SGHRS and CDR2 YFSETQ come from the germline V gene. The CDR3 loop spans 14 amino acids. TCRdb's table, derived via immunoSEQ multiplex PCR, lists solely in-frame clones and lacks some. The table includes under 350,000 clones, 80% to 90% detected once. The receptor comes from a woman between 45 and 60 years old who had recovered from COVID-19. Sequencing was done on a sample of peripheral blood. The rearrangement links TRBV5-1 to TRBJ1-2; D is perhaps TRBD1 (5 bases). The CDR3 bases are TGCGCCAGCAGCTCAGGTGGGGGAGGCTATGGCTACACCTTC. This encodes CASSSGGGGYGYTF.